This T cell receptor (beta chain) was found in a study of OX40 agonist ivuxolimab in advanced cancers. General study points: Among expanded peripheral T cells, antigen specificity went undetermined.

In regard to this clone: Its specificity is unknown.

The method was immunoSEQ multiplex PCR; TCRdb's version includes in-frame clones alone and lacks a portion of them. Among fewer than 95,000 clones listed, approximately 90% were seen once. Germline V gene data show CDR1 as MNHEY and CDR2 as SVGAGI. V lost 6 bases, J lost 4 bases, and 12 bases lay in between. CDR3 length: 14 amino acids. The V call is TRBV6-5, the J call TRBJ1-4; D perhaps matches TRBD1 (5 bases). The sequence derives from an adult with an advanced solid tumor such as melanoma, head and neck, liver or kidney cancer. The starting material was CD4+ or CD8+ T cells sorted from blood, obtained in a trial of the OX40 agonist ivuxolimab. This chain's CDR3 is CASSQGHGNEKLFF. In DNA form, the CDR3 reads TGTGCCAGCAGCCAAGGACACGGTAATGAAAAACTGTTTTTT.